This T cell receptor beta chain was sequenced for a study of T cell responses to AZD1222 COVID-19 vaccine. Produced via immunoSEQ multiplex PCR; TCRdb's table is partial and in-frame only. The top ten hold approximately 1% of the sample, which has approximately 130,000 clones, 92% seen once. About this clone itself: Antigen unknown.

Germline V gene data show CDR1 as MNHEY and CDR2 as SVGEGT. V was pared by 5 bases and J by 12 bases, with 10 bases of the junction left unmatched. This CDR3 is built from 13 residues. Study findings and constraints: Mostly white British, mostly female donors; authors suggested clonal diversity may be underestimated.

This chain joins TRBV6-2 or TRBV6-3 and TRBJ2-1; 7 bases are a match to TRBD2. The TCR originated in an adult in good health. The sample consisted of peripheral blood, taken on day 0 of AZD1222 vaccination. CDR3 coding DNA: TGTGCCAGCAGTCGTGGGACTACAGTAGGGCAGTTCTTC. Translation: CASSRGTTVGQFF.